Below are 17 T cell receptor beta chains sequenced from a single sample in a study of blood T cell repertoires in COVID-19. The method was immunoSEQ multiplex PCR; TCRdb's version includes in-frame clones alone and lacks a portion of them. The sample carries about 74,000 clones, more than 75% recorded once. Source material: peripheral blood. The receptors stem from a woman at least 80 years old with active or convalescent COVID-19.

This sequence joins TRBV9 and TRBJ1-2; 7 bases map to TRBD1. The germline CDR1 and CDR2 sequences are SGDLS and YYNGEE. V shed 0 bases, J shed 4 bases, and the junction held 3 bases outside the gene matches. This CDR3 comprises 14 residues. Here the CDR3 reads CASSVVGTAYGYTF. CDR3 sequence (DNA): TGTGCCAGCAGCGTAGTCGGGACAGCCTATGGCTACACCTTC.

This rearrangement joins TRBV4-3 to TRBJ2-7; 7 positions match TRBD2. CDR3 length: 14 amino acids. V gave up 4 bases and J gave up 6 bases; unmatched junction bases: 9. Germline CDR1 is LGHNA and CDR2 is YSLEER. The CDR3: CASSPGLEVREQYF. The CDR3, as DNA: TGCGCCAGCAGCCCAGGACTAGAAGTCCGCGAGCAGTACTTC.

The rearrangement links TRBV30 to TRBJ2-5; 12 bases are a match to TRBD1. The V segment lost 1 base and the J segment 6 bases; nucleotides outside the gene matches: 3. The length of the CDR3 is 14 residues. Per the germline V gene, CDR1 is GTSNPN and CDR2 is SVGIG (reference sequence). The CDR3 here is CAWSAGQGAQTQYF. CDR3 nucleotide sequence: TGTGCCTGGAGTGCGGGACAGGGGGCGCAGACCCAGTACTTC.

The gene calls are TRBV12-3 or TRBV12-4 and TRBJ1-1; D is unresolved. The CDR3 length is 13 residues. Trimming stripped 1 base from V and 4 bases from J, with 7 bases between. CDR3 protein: CASSLERSTEAFF. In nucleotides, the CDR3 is TGTGCCAGCAGTTTAGAAAGGAGCACTGAAGCTTTCTTT.

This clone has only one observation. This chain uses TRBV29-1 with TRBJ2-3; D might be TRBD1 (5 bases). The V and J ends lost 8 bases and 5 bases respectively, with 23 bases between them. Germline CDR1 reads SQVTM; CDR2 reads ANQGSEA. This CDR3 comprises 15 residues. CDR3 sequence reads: CSSISGSSTGDTQYF. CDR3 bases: TGCAGCTCAATATCAGGGTCCTCCACCGGAGATACGCAGTATTTT.

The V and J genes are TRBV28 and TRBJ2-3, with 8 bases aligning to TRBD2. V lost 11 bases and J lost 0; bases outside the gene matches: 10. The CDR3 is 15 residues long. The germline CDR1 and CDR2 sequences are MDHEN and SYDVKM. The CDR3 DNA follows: TGTGCCTCTAAGATCGGGGGGGAGAGCACAGATACGCAGTATTTT. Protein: CASKIGGESTDTQYF.

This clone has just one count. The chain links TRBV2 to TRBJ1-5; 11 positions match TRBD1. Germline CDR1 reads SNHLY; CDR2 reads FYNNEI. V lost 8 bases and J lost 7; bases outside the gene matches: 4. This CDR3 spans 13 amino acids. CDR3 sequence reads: CASGRTGGQPQHF. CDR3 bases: TGTGCCAGCGGCCGGACAGGGGGCCAGCCCCAGCATTTT.

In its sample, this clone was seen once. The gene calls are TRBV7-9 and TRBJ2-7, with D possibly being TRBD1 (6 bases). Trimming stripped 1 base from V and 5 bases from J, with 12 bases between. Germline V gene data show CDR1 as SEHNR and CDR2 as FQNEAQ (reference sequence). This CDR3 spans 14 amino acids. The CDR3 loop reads CASSLVGAGDEQYF. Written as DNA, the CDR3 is TGTGCCAGCAGCTTAGTGGGGGCAGGGGACGAGCAGTACTTC.

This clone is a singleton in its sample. CDR3: CATSEPGQGNSAEQYF. CDR3 in DNA: TGTGCCACCAGTGAGCCGGGACAGGGAAATTCCGCCGAGCAGTACTTC. The V and J genes are TRBV24-1 and TRBJ2-7; 9 bases agree with TRBD1. The CDR3 has 16 amino acids. Germline V gene lookup returns CDR1 KGHDR and CDR2 SFDVKD. V shed 4 bases and J 6 bases; nucleotides not matched to a gene: 12.

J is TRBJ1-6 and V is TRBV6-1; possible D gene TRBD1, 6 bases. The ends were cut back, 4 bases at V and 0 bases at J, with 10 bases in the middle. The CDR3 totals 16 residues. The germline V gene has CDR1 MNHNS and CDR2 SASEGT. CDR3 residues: CASSVFRGSYNSPLHF. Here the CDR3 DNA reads TGTGCCAGCAGTGTTTTCAGGGGCTCCTATAATTCACCCCTCCACTTT.

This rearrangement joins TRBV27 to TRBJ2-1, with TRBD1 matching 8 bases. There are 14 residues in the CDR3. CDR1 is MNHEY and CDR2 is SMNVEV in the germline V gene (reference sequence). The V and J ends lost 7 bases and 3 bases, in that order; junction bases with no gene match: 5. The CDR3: CASNDRGRYNEQFF. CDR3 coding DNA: TGTGCCAGCAACGACAGGGGCCGCTACAATGAGCAGTTCTTC.

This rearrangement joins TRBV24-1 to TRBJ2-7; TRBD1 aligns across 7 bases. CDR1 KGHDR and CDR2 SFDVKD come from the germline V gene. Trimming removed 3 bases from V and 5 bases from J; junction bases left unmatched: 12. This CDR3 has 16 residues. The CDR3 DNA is TGTGCCACCAGTGATACGGACAGGCCTCGAAACAACGAGCAGTACTTC. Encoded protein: CATSDTDRPRNNEQYF.

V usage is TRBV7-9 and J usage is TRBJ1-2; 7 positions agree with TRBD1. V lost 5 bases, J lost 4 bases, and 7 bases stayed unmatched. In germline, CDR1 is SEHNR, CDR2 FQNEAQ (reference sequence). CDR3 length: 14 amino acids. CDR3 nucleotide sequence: TGTGCCAGCAGCAAACCCGGGACAGTCTATGGCTACACCTTC. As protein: CASSKPGTVYGYTF. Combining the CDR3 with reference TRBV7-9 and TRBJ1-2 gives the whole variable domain DTGVSQNPRHKITKRGQNVTFRCDPISEHNRLYWYRQTLGQGPEFLTYFQNEAQLEKSRLLSDRFSAERPKGSFSTLEIQRTEQGDSAMYLCASSKPGTVYGYTFGSGTRLTVV.

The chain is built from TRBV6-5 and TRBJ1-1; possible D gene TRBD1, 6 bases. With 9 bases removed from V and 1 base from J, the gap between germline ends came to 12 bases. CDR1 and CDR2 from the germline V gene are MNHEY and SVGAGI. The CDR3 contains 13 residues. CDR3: CASNRAPNTEAFF. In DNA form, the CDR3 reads TGTGCCAGTAACAGGGCCCCGAACACTGAAGCTTTCTTT.

CDR3 amino acids: CASSSAGGDIQYF. In DNA form, the CDR3 reads TGCGCCAGCAGCTCAGCGGGCGGGGACATTCAGTACTTC. The V call is TRBV5-1, the J call TRBJ2-4, with D perhaps TRBD2 (6 bases). Trimming took 3 bases from V and 8 from J, leaving 12 bases between them. This CDR3 is 13 amino acids long. Germline V gives CDR1 SGHRS, CDR2 YFSETQ.

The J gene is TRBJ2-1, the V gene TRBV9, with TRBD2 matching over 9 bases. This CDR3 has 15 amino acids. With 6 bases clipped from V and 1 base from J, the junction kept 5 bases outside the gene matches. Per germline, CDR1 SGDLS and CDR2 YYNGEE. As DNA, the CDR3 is TGTGCCAGCACCGCTAGCGGGGATTCCTACAATGAGCAGTTCTTC. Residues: CASTASGDSYNEQFF.

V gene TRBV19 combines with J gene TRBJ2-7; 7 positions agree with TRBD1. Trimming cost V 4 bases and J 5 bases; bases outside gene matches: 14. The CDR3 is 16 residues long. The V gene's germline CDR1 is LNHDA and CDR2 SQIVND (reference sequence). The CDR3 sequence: CASSTPIGTARDEQYF. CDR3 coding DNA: TGTGCCAGTAGTACCCCGATCGGGACAGCACGCGACGAGCAGTACTTC. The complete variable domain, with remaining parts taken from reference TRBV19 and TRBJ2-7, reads DGGITQSPKYLFRKEGQNVTLSCEQNLNHDAMYWYRQDPGQGLRLIYYSQIVNDFQKGDIAEGYSVSREKKESFPLTVTSAQKNPTAFYLCASSTPIGTARDEQYFGPGTRLTVT.